A single T cell receptor beta chain is shown here with its context. The antigen is unknown. The data belong to a study of beta chain features in type 1 diabetes. Study-wide findings and caveats: Among all four CD4+ subsets, Type 1 diabetes patients had TCRB CDR3s that were moderately but significantly shorter.

Germline V gives CDR1 LNHNV, CDR2 YYDKDF (reference sequence). The CDR3 extends over 14 amino acids. Trimming took off 3 bases at V and 8 bases at J, with 14 bases between the two ends. cDNA synthesis used the whole RNA isolate, giving expressed TCRB sequences. It was found that naive, central memory and regulatory T cell samples averaged roughly 3.5 million reads. Clones were read by immunoSEQ multiplex PCR, and TCRdb kept only the in-frame ones, dropping some. Among more than 95,000 clones, about 18% were seen once, and the ten largest hold around 2.5%. Cells sorted by CD45RO/CCR7/CD25/CD127/CD95/CD27 comprised CD4+ naive, central memory, regulatory and stem cell-like memory cells.

Sequencing input: central memory CD4+ T cells from blood. The rearrangement uses TRBV15 and TRBJ1-3; D gene unclear. The sequence was obtained from a man younger than 35 with type 1 diabetes. The CDR3 protein is CATSSGGSGDTIYF. In DNA form, the CDR3 reads TGTGCCACCAGCAGTGGAGGATCTGGGGACACCATATATTTT.